This is a list of T cell receptor beta chains from one sample in a study of cytomegalovirus exposure and HLA in healthy donors. Produced via immunoSEQ multiplex PCR; TCRdb's table is partial and in-frame only. The table has about 92,000 clones, about two thirds seen once. Sequenced: PBMCs. The receptors stem from a man in his fifties or sixties in good health and CMV-seronegative. The CDR3 runs from the conserved cysteine through the conserved F or W. D genes are given only for firm matches. Some rows mark clone size as missing; the rest say once, few, many or name a class of expanded clone.

V	size	J	D	CDR3	DNA
TRBV29-1	.	TRBJ2-1	TRBD2	CSGQTSGAYNEQFF	TGCAGCGGTCAGACTAGCGGGGCCTACAATGAGCAGTTCTTC
TRBV15	.	TRBJ2-5	.	CATSMYMSETQYF	TGTGCCACCAGCATGTACATGTCAGAGACCCAGTACTTC
TRBV5-4	.	TRBJ1-4	.	CASSRGQRNEKLFF	TGTGCCAGCAGCCGGGGACAAAGGAATGAAAAACTGTTTTTT
TRBV19	.	TRBJ1-2	.	CASSSGRQAAEDYGYTF	TGTGCCAGTAGCTCCGGAAGACAGGCAGCGGAGGACTATGGCTACACCTTC
TRBV6-1	.	TRBJ1-6	TRBD1	CASSEEGTGASPLHF	TGTGCCAGCAGTGAAGAGGGGACAGGGGCTTCACCCCTCCACTTT
TRBV5-6	.	TRBJ1-2	TRBD1	CASSLEDRAGYTF	TGTGCCAGCAGCTTGGAGGACAGGGCTGGCTACACCTTC
TRBV28	.	TRBJ1-4	.	CASNRGSATNEKLFF	TGTGCCAGCAACCGCGGTAGCGCAACTAATGAAAAACTGTTTTTT
TRBV7-6	few	TRBJ2-1	TRBD2	CASSLAASGSHEQFF	TGTGCCAGCAGCTTGGCAGCTAGCGGGAGCCATGAGCAGTTCTTC
TRBV5-1	.	TRBJ2-2	.	CASSLLTLGNTGELFF	TGCGCCAGCAGCTTGCTCACCCTAGGAAACACCGGGGAGCTGTTTTTT
TRBV9	.	TRBJ2-3	TRBD2	CASSVGASGSSNTQYF	TGTGCCAGCAGCGTAGGGGCTAGCGGGAGTTCGAATACGCAGTATTTT
TRBV29-1	.	TRBJ2-2	TRBD2	CSVAGTSGREGTGELFF	TGCAGCGTCGCCGGGACTAGCGGGAGGGAGGGCACCGGGGAGCTGTTTTTT